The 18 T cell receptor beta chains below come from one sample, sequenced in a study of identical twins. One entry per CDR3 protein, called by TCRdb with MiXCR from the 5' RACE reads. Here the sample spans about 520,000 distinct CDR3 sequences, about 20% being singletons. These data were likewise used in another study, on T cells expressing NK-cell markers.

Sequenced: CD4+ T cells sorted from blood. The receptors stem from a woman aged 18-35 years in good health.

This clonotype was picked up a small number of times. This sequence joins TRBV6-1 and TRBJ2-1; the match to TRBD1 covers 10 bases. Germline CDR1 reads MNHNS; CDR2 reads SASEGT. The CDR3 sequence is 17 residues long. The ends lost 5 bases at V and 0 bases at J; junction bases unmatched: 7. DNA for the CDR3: TGTGCCAGCAGTCCCGGCGACAGGGGGCTCTCCTACAATGAGCAGTTCTTC. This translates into CASSPGDRGLSYNEQFF.

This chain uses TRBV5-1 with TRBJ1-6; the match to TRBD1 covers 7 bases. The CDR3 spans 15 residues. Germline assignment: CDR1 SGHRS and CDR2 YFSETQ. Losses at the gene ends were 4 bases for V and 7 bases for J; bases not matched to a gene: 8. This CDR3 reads CASSPAGTENSPLHF. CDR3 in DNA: TGCGCCAGCAGCCCGGCCGGGACAGAGAATTCACCCCTCCACTTT. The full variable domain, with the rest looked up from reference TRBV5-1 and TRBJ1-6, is KAGVTQTPRYLIKTRGQQVTLSCSPISGHRSVSWYQQTPGQGLQFLFEYFSETQRNKGNFPGRFSGRQFSNSRSEMNVSTLELGDSALYLCASSPAGTENSPLHFGNGTRLTVT.

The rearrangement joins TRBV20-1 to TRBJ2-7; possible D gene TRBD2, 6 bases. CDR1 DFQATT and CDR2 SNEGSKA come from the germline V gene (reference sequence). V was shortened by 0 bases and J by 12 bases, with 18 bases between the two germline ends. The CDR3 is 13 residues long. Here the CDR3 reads CSARDLGGLRVYF. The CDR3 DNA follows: TGCAGTGCTAGAGACCTGGGGGGTCTGCGAGTGTACTTC.

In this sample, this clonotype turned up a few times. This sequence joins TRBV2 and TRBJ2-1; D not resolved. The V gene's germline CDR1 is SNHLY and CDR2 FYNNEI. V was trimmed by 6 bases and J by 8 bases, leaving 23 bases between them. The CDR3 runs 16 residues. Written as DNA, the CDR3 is TGTGCCAGCAGCAAAACCACCATTGCAGAGGAAGATGAGCAGTTCTTC. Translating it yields CASSKTTIAEEDEQFF.

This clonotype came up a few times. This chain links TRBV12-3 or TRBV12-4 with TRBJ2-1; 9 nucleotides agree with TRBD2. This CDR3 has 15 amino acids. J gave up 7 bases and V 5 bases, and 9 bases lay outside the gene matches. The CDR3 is CASSPRGGTGNEQFF. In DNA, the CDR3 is TGTGCCAGCAGTCCGCGGGGGGGCACTGGGAATGAGCAGTTCTTC.

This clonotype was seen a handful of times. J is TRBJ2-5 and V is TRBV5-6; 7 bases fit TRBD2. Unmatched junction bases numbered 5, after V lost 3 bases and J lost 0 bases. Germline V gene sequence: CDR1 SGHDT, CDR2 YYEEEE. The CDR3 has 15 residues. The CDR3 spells CASSWVLANQETQYF. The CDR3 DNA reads TGTGCCAGCAGCTGGGTACTAGCGAACCAAGAGACCCAGTACTTC. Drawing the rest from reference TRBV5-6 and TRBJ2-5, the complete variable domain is DAGVTQSPTHLIKTRGQQVTLRCSPKSGHDTVSWYQQALGQGPQFIFQYYEEEERQRGNFPDRFSGHQFPNYSSELNVNALLLGDSALYLCASSWVLANQETQYFGPGTRLLVL.

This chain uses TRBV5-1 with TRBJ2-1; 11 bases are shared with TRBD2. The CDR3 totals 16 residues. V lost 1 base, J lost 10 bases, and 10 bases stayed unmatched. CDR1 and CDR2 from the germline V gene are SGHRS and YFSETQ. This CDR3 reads CASSLSPTSGGGEQFF. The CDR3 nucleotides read TGCGCCAGCAGCTTGTCCCCTACTAGCGGGGGTGGGGAGCAGTTCTTC. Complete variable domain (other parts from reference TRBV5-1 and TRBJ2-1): KAGVTQTPRYLIKTRGQQVTLSCSPISGHRSVSWYQQTPGQGLQFLFEYFSETQRNKGNFPGRFSGRQFSNSRSEMNVSTLELGDSALYLCASSLSPTSGGGEQFFGPGTRLTVL.

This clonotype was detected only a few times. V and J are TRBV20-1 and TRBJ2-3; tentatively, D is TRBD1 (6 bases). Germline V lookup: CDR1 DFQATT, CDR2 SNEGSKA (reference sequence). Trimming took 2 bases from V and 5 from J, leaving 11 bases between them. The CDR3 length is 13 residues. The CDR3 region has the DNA TGCAGTGCTAGACCCCCAGGGGTAGATACGCAGTATTTT. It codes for CSARPPGVDTQYF.

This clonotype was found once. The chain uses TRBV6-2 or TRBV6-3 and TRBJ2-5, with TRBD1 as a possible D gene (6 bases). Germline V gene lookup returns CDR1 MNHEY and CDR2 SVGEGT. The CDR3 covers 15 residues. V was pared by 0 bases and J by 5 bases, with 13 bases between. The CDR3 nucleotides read TGTGCCAGCAGTTACTCGAAGGACAGCAGCGAGACCCAGTACTTC. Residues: CASSYSKDSSETQYF.

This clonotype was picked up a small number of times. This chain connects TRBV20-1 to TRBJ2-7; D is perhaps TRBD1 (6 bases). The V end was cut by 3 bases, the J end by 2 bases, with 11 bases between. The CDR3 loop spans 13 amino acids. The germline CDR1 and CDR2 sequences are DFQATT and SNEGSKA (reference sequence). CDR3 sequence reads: CSASRGQTYEQYF. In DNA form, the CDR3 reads TGCAGTGCTAGTCGAGGACAGACCTACGAGCAGTACTTC.

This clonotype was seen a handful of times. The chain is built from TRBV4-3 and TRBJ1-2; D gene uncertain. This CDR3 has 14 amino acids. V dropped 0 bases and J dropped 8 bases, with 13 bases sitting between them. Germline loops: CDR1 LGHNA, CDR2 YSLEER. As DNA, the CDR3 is TGCGCCAGCAGCCAAGATCTTACGGCGCGCGGCTACACCTTC. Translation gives CASSQDLTARGYTF.

This CDR3 is CAISVAGGGNEQFF. The CDR3 DNA follows: TGTGCCATCAGTGTGGCGGGAGGGGGGAATGAGCAGTTCTTC. The rearrangement links TRBV10-3 to TRBJ2-1; 9 positions agree with TRBD2. The V gene's germline CDR1 is ENHRY and CDR2 SYGVKD. V trimming: 4 bases; J trimming: 7 bases; junction bases outside the gene matches: 5. This CDR3 comprises 14 residues.

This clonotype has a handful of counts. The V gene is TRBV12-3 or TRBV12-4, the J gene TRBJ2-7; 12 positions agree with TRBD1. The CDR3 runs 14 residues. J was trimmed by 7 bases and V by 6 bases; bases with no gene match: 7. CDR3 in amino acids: CASSQGQGAREQYF. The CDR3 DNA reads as TGTGCCAGCAGCCAGGGACAGGGGGCACGGGAGCAGTACTTC.

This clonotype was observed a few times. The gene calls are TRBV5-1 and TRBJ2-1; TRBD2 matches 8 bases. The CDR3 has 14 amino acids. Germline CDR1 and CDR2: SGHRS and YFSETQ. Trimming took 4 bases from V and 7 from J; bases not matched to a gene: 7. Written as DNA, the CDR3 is TGCGCCAGCAGCCTGCTTAGCGGGAAGAATGAGCAGTTCTTC. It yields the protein CASSLLSGKNEQFF.

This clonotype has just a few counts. Written as DNA, the CDR3 is TGTGCCAGCAGTTACGCCGGGACTAGGACTCACAATGAGCAGTTCTTC. Its translation is CASSYAGTRTHNEQFF. The chain joins TRBV6-2 or TRBV6-3 to TRBJ2-1; 8 bases are a match to TRBD2. CDR3 length equals 16 residues. Germline lookup yields CDR1 MNHEY and CDR2 SVGEGT. J lost 5 bases, V lost 2 bases, and 8 bases had no gene match.

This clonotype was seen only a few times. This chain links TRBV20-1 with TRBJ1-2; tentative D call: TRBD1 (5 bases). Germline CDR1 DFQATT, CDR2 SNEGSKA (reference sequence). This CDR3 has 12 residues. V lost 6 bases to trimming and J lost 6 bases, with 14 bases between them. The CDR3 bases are TGCAGTGCCCCGACAGATGATGATGGCTACACCTTC. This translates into CSAPTDDDGYTF.

In nucleotides, the CDR3 is TGCGCCAGCAGCCACCAGAGCGGGAGAGCCTACAATGAGCAGTTCTTC. This gives the protein CASSHQSGRAYNEQFF. The chain carries TRBV5-1 and TRBJ2-1; TRBD2 matches 8 bases. Germline CDR1 is SGHRS and CDR2 is YFSETQ. This CDR3 region has 16 residues. The ends lost 4 bases at V and 2 bases at J; junction bases unmatched: 8.

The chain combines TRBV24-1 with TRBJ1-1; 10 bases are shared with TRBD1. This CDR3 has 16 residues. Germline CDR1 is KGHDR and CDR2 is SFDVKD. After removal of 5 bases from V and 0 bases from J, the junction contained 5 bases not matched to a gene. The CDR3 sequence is CATSGPGQGMNTEAFF. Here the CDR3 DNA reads TGTGCCACCAGTGGACCGGGACAGGGGATGAACACTGAAGCTTTCTTT.